This T cell receptor (beta chain) was captured in a study of tumor and adjacent non-tumor tissue in lung cancer. Study background: Patients were aged roughly 31 to 76, about 10 men and about five women, stage I to III. Overall study results and limits: Tumor repertoires had a smaller top 100 clone share than normal lung.

RNA was extracted from bulk tissue without any cell sorting. Distant lung tissue was collected more than 3 cm away from the tumor edge. Three rounds of nested PCR, following a modified ARM-PCR protocol, produced the TCRbeta library. TCRdb reprocessed the multiplex PCR reads via MiXCR and lists one record per CDR3 protein. Of almost 75,000 distinct CDR3 sequences listed, around 70% are singletons. This clonotype was observed at least ten times. Its antigen is unidentified. This CDR3 comprises 12 residues. Germline-derived CDR1 and CDR2 are MNHEY and SVGEGT. The ends were cut back, 6 bases at V and 3 bases at J, with 9 bases in the middle.

The TCR originated in a woman in her forties or fifties with non-small cell lung cancer. The chain links TRBV6-2 or TRBV6-3 to TRBJ2-7; D ambiguous. Sequencing was done on a sample of distant non-tumor lung tissue. The CDR3 is CASRHQNYEQYF. CDR3 nucleotide sequence: TGTGCCAGCAGGCACCAGAACTACGAGCAGTACTTC.